The source of this TCR beta chain is a study of Graves' ophthalmopathy and Graves' hyperthyroidism. For repertoire sequencing, the TCR beta CDR3 regions were amplified from RNA transcripts. Second-round multiplex PCR came after first-round RT-PCR with HTBI primers. TCRdb analysed the multiplex PCR reads with MiXCR anew, one entry per CDR3 protein. This table has approximately 480,000 distinct CDR3 sequences, over 13% appearing once. With 7 bases clipped from V and 3 bases from J, the junction kept 6 bases outside the gene matches. Germline V CDR1 and CDR2: MGHDK, SYGVNS. The CDR3 totals 14 residues. This clonotype was detected many times.

The origin of this receptor is a woman younger than 45 with Graves' ophthalmopathy. The source material was blood. V and J are TRBV25-1 and TRBJ1-1; 9 bases align to TRBD1. The CDR3 nucleotides are TGTGCCAGCAACCCTACAGGGGGCCACACTGAAGCTTTCTTT. This encodes CASNPTGGHTEAFF. The complete variable domain, with remaining parts taken from reference TRBV25-1 and TRBJ1-1, reads EADIYQTPRYLVIGTGKKITLECSQTMGHDKMYWYQQDPGMELHLIHYSYGVNSTEKGDLSSESTVSRIRTEHFPLTLESARPSHTSQYLCASNPTGGHTEAFFGQGTRLTVV.